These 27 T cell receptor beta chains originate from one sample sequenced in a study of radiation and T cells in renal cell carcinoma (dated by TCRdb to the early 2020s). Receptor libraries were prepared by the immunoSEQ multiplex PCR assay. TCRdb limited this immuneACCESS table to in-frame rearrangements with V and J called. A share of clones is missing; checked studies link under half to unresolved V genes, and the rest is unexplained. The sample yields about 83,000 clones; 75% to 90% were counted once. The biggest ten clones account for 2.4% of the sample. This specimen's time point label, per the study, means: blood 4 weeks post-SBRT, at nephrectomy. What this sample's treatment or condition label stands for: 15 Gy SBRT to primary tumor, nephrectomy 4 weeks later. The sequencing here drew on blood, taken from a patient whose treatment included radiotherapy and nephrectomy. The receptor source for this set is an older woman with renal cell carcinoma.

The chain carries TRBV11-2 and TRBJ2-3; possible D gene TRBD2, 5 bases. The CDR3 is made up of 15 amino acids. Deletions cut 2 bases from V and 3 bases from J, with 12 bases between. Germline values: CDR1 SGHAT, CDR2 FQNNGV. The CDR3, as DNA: TGTGCCAGCAGCTTACGGCTAGCCGGGACAGATACGCAGTATTTT. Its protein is CASSLRLAGTDTQYF.

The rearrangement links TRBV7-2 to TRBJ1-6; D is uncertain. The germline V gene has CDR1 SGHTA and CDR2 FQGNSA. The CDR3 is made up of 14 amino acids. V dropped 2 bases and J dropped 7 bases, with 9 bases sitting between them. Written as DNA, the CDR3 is TGTGCCAGCAGCTTAAGTGACTCGAATTCACCCCTCCACTTT. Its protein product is CASSLSDSNSPLHF.

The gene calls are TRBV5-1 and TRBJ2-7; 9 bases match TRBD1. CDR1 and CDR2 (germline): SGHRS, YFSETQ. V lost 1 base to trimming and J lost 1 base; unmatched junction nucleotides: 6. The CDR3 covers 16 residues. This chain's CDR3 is CASSLKGDRVSYEQYF. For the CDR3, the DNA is TGCGCCAGCAGCTTGAAGGGGGACAGGGTATCCTACGAGCAGTACTTC. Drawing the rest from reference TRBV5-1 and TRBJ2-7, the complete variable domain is KAGVTQTPRYLIKTRGQQVTLSCSPISGHRSVSWYQQTPGQGLQFLFEYFSETQRNKGNFPGRFSGRQFSNSRSEMNVSTLELGDSALYLCASSLKGDRVSYEQYFGPGTRLTVT.

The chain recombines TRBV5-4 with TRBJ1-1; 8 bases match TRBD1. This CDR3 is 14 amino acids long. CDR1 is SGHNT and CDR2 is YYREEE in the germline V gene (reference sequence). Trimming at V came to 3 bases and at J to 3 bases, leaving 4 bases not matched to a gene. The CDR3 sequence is CASSSGGEDTEAFF. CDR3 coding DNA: TGTGCCAGCAGCTCAGGGGGCGAGGACACTGAAGCTTTCTTT. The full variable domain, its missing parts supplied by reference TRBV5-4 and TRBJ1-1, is ETGVTQSPTHLIKTRGQQVTLRCSSQSGHNTVSWYQQALGQGPQFIFQYYREEENGRGNFPPRFSGLQFPNYSSELNVNALELDDSALYLCASSSGGEDTEAFFGQGTRLTVV.

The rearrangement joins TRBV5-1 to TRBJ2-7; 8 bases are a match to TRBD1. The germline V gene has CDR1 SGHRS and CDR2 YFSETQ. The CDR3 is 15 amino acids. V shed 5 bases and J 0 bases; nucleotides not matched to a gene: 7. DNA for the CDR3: TGCGCCAGCAGTTCCACAGGGGGAACCTCCTACGAGCAGTACTTC. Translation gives CASSSTGGTSYEQYF. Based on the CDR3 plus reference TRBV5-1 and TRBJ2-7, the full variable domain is KAGVTQTPRYLIKTRGQQVTLSCSPISGHRSVSWYQQTPGQGLQFLFEYFSETQRNKGNFPGRFSGRQFSNSRSEMNVSTLELGDSALYLCASSSTGGTSYEQYFGPGTRLTVT.

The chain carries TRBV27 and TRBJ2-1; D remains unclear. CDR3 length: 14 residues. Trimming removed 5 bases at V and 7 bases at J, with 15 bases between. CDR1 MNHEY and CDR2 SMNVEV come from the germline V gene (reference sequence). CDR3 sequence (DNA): TGTGCCAGCAGTACTCGGCCAGACGTGAATGAGCAGTTCTTC. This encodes CASSTRPDVNEQFF.

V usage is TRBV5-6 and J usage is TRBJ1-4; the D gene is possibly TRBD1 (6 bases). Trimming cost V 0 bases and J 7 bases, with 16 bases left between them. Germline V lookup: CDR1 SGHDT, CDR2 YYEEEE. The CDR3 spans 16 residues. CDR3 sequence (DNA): TGTGCCAGCAGCTTGGTGGGGGCTGGGGAGAGTGAAAAACTGTTTTTT. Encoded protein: CASSLVGAGESEKLFF.

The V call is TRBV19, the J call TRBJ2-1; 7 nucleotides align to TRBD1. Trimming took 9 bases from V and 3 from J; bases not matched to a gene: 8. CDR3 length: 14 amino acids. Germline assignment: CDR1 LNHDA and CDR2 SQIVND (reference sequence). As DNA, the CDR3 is TGTGCCAGCCAGTACCGGGACAGCTACAATGAGCAGTTCTTC. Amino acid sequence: CASQYRDSYNEQFF.

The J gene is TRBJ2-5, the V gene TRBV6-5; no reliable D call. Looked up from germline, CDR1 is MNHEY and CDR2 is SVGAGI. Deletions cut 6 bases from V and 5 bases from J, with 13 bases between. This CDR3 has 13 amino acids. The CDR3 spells CASRYTGRETQYF. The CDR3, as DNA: TGTGCCAGCAGGTACACCGGGCGGGAGACCCAGTACTTC.

CDR3 nucleotide sequence: TGTGCCAGTAGTGCCCCCCTGGAAGTTAGCACAGATACGCAGTATTTT. Residues: CASSAPLEVSTDTQYF. The chain carries TRBV19 and TRBJ2-3; D is ambiguous. Germline lookup yields CDR1 LNHDA and CDR2 SQIVND (reference sequence). Trimming removed 5 bases at V and 0 bases at J, with 15 bases between. The CDR3 is 16 amino acids. The variable domain in full, completed from reference TRBV19 and TRBJ2-3, reads DGGITQSPKYLFRKEGQNVTLSCEQNLNHDAMYWYRQDPGQGLRLIYYSQIVNDFQKGDIAEGYSVSREKKESFPLTVTSAQKNPTAFYLCASSAPLEVSTDTQYFGPGTRLTVL.

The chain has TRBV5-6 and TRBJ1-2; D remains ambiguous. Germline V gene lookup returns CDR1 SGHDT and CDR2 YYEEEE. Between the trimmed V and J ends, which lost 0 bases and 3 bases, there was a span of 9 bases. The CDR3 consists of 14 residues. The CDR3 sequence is CASSLGNSHYGYTF. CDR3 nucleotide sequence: TGTGCCAGCAGCTTGGGTAACAGCCACTATGGCTACACCTTC.

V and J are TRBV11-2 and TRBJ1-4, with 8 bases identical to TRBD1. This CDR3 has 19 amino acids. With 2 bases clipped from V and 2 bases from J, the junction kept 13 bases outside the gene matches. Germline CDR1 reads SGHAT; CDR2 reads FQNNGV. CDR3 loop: CASSLLVRTGFGTNEKLFF. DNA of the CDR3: TGTGCCAGCAGCTTATTAGTAAGGACAGGGTTCGGGACTAATGAAAAACTGTTTTTT.

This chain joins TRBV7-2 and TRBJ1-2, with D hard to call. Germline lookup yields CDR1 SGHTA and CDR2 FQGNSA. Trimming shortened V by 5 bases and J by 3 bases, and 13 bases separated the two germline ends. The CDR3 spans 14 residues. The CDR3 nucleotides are TGTGCCAGCAGCAAGGCCCTTGGTGACTATGGCTACACCTTC. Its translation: CASSKALGDYGYTF. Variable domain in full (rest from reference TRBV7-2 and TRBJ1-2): GAGVSQSPSNKVTEKGKDVELRCDPISGHTALYWYRQSLGQGLEFLIYFQGNSAPDKSGLPSDRFSAERTGGSVSTLTIQRTQQEDSAVYLCASSKALGDYGYTFGSGTRLTVV.

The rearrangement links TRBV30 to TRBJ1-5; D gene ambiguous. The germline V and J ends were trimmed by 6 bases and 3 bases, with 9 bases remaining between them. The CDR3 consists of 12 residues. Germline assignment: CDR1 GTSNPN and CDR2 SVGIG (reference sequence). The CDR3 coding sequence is TGTGCCTGTTCCGAATTCAATCAGCCCCAGCATTTT. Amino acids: CACSEFNQPQHF.

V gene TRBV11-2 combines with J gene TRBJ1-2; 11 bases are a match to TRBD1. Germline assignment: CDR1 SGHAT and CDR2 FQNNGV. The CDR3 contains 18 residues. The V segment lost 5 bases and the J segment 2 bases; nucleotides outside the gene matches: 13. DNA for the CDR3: TGTGCCAGCAGCCGTAGGATGGTCGGACAGGGGGCAAACTATGGCTACACCTTC. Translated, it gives CASSRRMVGQGANYGYTF.

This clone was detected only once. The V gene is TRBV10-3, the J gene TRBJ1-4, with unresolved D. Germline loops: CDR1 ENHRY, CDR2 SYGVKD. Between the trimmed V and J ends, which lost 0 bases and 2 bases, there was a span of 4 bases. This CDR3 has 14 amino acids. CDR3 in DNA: TGTGCCATCAGTGAGTCCCAGACTAATGAAAAACTGTTTTTT. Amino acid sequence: CAISESQTNEKLFF.

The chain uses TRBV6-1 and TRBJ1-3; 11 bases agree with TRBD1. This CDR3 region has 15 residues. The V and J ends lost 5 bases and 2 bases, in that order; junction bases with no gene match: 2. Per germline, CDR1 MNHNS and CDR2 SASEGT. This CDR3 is CASSRDRGAGNTIYF. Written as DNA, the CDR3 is TGTGCCAGCAGTCGGGACAGGGGGGCTGGAAACACCATATATTTT.

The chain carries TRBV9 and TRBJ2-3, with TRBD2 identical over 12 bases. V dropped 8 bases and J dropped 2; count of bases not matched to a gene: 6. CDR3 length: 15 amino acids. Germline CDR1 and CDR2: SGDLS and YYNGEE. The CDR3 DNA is TGTGCCAGTACAGGACTAGCGGGATTCACAGATACGCAGTATTTT. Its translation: CASTGLAGFTDTQYF.

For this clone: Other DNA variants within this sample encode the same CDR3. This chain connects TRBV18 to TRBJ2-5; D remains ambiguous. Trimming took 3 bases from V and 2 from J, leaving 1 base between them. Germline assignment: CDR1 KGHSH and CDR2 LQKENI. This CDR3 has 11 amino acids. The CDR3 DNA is TGTGCCAGCTCACCTCAAGAGACCCAGTACTTC. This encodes CASSPQETQYF.

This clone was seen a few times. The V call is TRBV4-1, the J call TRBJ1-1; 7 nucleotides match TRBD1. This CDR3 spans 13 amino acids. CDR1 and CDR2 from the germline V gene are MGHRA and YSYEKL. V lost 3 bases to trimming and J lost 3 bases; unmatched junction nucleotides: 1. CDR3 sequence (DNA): TGCGCCAGCAGCCAGCAGGGGGACACTGAAGCTTTCTTT. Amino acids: CASSQQGDTEAFF.

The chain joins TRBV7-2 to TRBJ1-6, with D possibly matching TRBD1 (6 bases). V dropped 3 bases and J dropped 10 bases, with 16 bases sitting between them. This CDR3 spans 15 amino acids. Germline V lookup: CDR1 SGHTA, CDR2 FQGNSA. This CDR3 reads CASSLSTRGYSPLHF. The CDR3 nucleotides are TGTGCCAGCAGCTTGAGTACCAGGGGCTACTCACCCCTCCACTTT.

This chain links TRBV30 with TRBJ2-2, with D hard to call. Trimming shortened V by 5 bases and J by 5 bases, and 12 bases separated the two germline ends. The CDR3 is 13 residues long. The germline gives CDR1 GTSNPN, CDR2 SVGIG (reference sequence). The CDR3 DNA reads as TGTGCCTGGGGGGTTATAAGAACCGGGGAGCTGTTTTTT. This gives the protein CAWGVIRTGELFF.

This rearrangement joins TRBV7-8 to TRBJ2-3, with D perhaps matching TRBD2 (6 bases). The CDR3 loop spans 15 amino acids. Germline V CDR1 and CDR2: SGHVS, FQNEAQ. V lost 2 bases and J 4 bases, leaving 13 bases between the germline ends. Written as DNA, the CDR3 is TGTGCCAGCAGCTTAATCGGGAGTGTATCAGATACGCAGTATTTT. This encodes CASSLIGSVSDTQYF. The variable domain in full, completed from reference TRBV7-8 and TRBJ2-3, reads GAGVSQSPRYKVAKRGQDVALRCDPISGHVSLFWYQQALGQGPEFLTYFQNEAQLDKSGLPSDRFFAERPEGSVSTLKIQRTQQEDSAVYLCASSLIGSVSDTQYFGPGTRLTVL.

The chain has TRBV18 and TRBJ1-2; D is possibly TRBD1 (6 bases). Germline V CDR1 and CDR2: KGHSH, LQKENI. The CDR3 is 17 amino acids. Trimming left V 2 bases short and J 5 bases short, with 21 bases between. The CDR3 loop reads CASSPETGLSGLYGYTF. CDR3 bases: TGTGCCAGCTCACCAGAGACAGGACTTAGCGGTCTATATGGCTACACCTTC.

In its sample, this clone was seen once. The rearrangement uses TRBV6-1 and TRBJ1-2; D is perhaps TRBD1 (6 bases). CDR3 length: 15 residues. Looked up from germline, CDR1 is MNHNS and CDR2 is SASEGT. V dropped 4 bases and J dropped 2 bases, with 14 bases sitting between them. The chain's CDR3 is CASSAQGTGNYGYTF. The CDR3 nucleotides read TGTGCCAGCAGTGCCCAGGGGACGGGGAACTATGGCTACACCTTC.

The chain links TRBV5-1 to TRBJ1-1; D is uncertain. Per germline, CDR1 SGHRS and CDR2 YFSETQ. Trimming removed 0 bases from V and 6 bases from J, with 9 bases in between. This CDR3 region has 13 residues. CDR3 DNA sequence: TGCGCCAGCAGCTTGGTAGGGAGCCCTGAAGCTTTCTTT. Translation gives CASSLVGSPEAFF.

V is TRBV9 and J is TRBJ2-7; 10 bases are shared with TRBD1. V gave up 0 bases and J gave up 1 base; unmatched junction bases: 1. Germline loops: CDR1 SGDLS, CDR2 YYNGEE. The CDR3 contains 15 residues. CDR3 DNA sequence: TGTGCCAGCAGCGTAGGGGACAGGGGTTCCTACGAGCAGTACTTC. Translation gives CASSVGDRGSYEQYF.